The 4 T cell receptor beta chains below come from one sample, sequenced in a study of T-cell reconstitution after alpha-beta-depleted transplantation in children. Unique molecular identifiers were built into the TCRbeta library. MiXCR, run by TCRdb on the PCR reads, gives a single entry per CDR3 protein. The table lists 300,000 to 400,000 distinct CDR3 sequences, 13% of them singletons. The source material was PBMCs, sampled from the stem cell graft. These receptors originate from a human donor who donated a stem cell graft to a child with Fanconi anemia.

V and J are TRBV19 and TRBJ2-1, with 11 positions matching TRBD1. Trimming took 5 bases from V and 9 from J; bases not matched to a gene: 12. The CDR3 has 16 residues. Germline V gene lookup returns CDR1 LNHDA and CDR2 SQIVND (reference sequence). The CDR3 reads CASSLPRGQGAGEQFF. The CDR3 region has the DNA TGTGCCAGTAGTCTCCCCCGCGGACAGGGGGCTGGTGAGCAGTTCTTC.

The rearrangement uses TRBV7-6 and TRBJ2-5; D unclear. Germline V gene data show CDR1 as SGHVS and CDR2 as FNYEAQ. CDR3 size: 12 residues. The V gene lost 5 bases and the J gene lost 7 bases, with 11 bases spanning the gap. The CDR3 protein is CASSLTLGTQYF. The CDR3 DNA reads as TGTGCCAGCAGCCTTACTCTAGGGACCCAGTACTTC.

This clonotype turned up a few times. V gene TRBV4-3 combines with J gene TRBJ1-1, with D uncertain. Germline V gives CDR1 LGHNA, CDR2 YSLEER. This CDR3 has 14 residues. The V gene lost 2 bases and the J gene lost 2 bases, with 9 bases spanning the gap. For the CDR3, the DNA is TGCGCCAGCAGCCAAACGGACGGAAACACTGAAGCTTTCTTT. It is translated as CASSQTDGNTEAFF.

This clonotype was picked up many times. The chain recombines TRBV4-2 with TRBJ2-2, with 8 bases identical to TRBD2. The germline gives CDR1 LGHNA, CDR2 YNFKEQ. V lost 2 bases and J lost 6; bases outside the gene matches: 2. The CDR3 sequence is 14 residues long. The CDR3 sequence: CASSQNGGAGELFF. CDR3 coding DNA: TGTGCCAGCAGCCAAAACGGGGGGGCCGGGGAGCTGTTTTTT.